This TCR beta chain was captured in a study of post-analysis software for immune sequencing data (dated by TCRdb to about 2015). As for the study more broadly: Recorded disease courses included relapsing-remitting, secondary progressive and progressive-relapsing multiple sclerosis, with some patients lacking subtype annotation. The patient repertoires were set against eleven to twelve previously published healthy control repertoires from donors whose ages ranged from roughly 6 to 26 years. A subset of samples was prepared in parallel using single-end sample barcoding, then pooled and co-amplified after Illumina adapter ligation.

A word on this clonotype: Which antigen it targets is not known. No much larger clone exists at a distance of one base, and base qualities are not known.

The library was obtained by PCR. The data were produced on an Illumina HiSeq 2500. To reduce PCR and sequencing biases, unique molecular identifiers were incorporated into the TCR beta cDNA libraries. Around 500,000 cDNA molecules were obtained for every 1 to 10 million input T cells, so each molecule roughly corresponded to one T cell. The patient libraries were prepared and sequenced using the same protocol as the earlier healthy control dataset. Within a given batch, samples were prepared together, multiplexed and sequenced on the same HiSeq lane. The paper's processing steps were these. MIGEC handled the raw barcoded reads, throwing out single-read molecular identifier groups before consensus assembly and CDR3 extraction. VDJtools was used for post-analysis of the clonotype tables, and diversity was normalized by down-sampling every dataset to the size of the smallest sample. To correct batch-related cross-sample contamination, repertoire overlap clustering matched CDR3 amino acid sequences but not nucleotide sequences. In TCRdb, the public reads were trimmed at Q25 with fastp and aligned with MiXCR, with productive beta chains retained. CDR3 protein duplicates are merged, each entry listing the most common genes and DNA. These V and J calls originate from TCRdb's pipeline instead of the authors' own analysis. The sample table lists a few hundred thousand distinct CDR3 sequences, about a third of them with a count of one. Clones ranked in the top ten supply about an eighth of the sample.

From the germline V gene, CDR1 is SGHRS and CDR2 is YFSETQ. V is reduced by 0 bases and J by 7 bases, leaving a spacing of 10 bases between them. From its cysteine to its phenylalanine, the CDR3 spans 13 amino acids. Kept here is only the CDR3 DNA, which spans 39 bases and is read in frame from base 1. To demonstrate the VDJtools post-analysis software, the study profiled TCR beta repertoires from the peripheral blood of about 13 young patients with multiple sclerosis. The multiple sclerosis patients were children and adolescents ranging in age from roughly 6 to 15 years. The research as a whole found: Strong co-clustering of samples prepared in the same batch was shown by direct clustering with F measure, prompting a batch-effect correction. Patients showed significantly higher frequencies than controls for 4 or 5 TRBV segments, among them TRBV5-6, TRBV5-1 and TRBV20-1. The multiple sclerosis patient group was slightly younger than the control group. Multiple sclerosis patients had significantly lower normalized Chao1 diversity than controls, a result that suggests substantial peripheral T-cell clonal expansion.

This receptor chain uses TRBV5-1 and TRBJ1-1; the D gene lacks a confident call. The sample taken for sequencing was blood. The clonotype comes from a girl aged 10-17 years with multiple sclerosis. The CDR3 here reads CASSLGFGVEAFF. Read as DNA, the sequence is TGCGCCAGCAGCTTGGGTTTCGGCGTTGAAGCTTTCTTT.